This entry describes one T cell receptor (beta chain). Sequenced by immunoSEQ multiplex PCR; TCRdb stores in-frame clones only, minus some. The table lists around 40,000 clones, less than 85% of them singletons. These data are taken from a study of OX40 agonist ivuxolimab in advanced cancers. This CDR3 has 13 residues. Germline V gene sequence: CDR1 LNHNV, CDR2 YYDKDF (reference sequence). V was trimmed by 5 bases and J by 8 bases, leaving 15 bases between them. The source was CD4+ or CD8+ T cells sorted from blood, collected in a trial of the OX40 agonist ivuxolimab. The receptor comes from an adult with an advanced solid tumor such as melanoma, head and neck, liver or kidney cancer. This sequence joins TRBV15 and TRBJ1-2, with D possibly TRBD1 on 5 matching bases. The CDR3 loop reads CATSPRTMWGYTF. CDR3 in DNA: TGTGCCACCAGCCCAAGGACAATGTGGGGCTACACCTTC.